Below, one TCR beta chain is given with its context. Antigen: not known. The CDR3 sequence is 13 residues long. V lost 8 bases to trimming and J lost 3 bases; unmatched junction nucleotides: 3. Treatment meaning: roughly ten-day PBMC culture with coronavirus spike peptide pools or control peptides (ViraFEST assay). Oncomine TCR Beta short-read sequencing was applied to DNA from cultured CD4+ T cells. TCRdb re-analysed the PCR reads in MiXCR, keeping a single row per CDR3 protein. This table holds 20,000 to 25,000 distinct CDR3 sequences, 60% found once. The source of the sample is a study of vaccination and CD4 T cells after COVID-19. Study-wide results and limits: Vaccine-specific clones numbering 304 of 307 showed spike mono-reactivity in convalescent patients.

The sample was CD4+ T cells from blood, cultured in vitro, taken after SARS-CoV-2 vaccination. The receptor's source is a human donor who received a COVID-19 vaccine. The chain is built from TRBV12-3 or TRBV12-4 and TRBJ2-2; 7 bases are a match to TRBD1. The CDR3 nucleotides are TGTGCCAGCGCGACAGGGTACACCGGGGAGCTGTTTTTT. It translates to CASATGYTGELFF.